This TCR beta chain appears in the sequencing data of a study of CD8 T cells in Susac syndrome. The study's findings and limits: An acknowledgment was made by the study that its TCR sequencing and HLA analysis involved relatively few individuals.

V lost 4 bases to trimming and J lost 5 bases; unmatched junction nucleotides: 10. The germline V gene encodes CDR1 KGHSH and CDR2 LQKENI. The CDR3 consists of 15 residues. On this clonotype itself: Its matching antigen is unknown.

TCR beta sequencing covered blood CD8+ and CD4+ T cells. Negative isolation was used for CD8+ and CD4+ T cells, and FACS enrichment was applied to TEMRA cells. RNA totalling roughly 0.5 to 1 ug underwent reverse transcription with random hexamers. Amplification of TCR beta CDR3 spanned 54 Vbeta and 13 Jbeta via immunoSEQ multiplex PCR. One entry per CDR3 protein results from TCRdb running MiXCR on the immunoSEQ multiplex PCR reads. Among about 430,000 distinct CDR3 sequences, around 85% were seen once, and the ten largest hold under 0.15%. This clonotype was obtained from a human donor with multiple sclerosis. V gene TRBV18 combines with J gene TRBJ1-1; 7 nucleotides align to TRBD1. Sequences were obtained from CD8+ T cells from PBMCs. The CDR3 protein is CASSQSTGWETEAFF. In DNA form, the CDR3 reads TGTGCCAGCTCACAATCGACAGGGTGGGAGACTGAAGCTTTCTTT. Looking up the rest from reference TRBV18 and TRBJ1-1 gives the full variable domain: NAGVMQNPRHLVRRRGQEARLRCSPMKGHSHVYWYRQLPEEGLKFMVYLQKENIIDESGMPKERFSAEFPKEGPSILRIQQVVRGDSAAYFCASSQSTGWETEAFFGQGTRLTVV.